This T cell receptor (beta chain) appears in the sequencing data of a study of technical replicates of blood from four donors. Repertoires were generated with immunoSEQ multiplex PCR, while TCRdb's copy carries only in-frame clones and drops some. Found here are tens of thousands of clones, 90% to 95% of them singletons; the top ten hold 0.2% to 0.3%. CDR1 is MNHEY, CDR2 SVGAGI, per germline. Trimming took 2 bases from V and 1 from J, leaving 9 bases between them. The CDR3 has 14 amino acids. Sequencing was done on a sample of T cells isolated from PBMCs. The receptor's source is a human donor in good health. The V gene is TRBV6-5, the J gene TRBJ2-7; possible D gene TRBD2, 6 bases. The CDR3 DNA reads as TGTGCCAGCAGTTACGGTAGCGGATCCTACGAGCAGTACTTC. It encodes CASSYGSGSYEQYF.